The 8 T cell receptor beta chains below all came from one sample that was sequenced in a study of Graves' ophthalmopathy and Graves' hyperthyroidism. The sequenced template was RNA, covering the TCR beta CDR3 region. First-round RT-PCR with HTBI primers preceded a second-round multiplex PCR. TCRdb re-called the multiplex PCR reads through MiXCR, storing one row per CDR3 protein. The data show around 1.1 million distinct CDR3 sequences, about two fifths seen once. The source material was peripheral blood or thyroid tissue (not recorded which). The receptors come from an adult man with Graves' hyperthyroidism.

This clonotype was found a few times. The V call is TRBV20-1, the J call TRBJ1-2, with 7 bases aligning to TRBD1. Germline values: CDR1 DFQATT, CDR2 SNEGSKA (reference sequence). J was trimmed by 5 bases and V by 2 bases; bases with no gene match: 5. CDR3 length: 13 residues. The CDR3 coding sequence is TGCAGTGCTAGATCTACAGGGGAATATGGCTACACCTTC. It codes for CSARSTGEYGYTF.

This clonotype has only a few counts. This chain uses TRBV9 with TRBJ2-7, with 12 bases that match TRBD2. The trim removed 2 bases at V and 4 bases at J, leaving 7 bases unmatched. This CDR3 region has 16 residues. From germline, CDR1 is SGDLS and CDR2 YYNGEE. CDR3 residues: CASSVTGTSGPYEQYF. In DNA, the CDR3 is TGTGCCAGCAGCGTCACCGGGACTAGCGGGCCTTACGAGCAGTACTTC.

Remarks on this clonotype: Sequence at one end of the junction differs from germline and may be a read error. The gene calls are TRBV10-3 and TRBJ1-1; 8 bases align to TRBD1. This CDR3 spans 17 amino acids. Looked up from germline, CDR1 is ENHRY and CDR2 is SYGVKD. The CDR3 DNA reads TGTGCCAGCAGTGGCAGGGGGCGTTTTCGGTACCTCACTGAAGCTTTCTTT. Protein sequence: CASSGRGRFRYLTEAFF.

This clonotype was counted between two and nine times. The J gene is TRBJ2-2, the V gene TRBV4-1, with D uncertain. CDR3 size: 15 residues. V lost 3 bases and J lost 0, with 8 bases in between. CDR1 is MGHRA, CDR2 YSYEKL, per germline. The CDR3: CASSHNRANTGELFF. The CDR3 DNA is TGCGCCAGCAGCCACAATAGGGCGAACACCGGGGAGCTGTTTTTT.

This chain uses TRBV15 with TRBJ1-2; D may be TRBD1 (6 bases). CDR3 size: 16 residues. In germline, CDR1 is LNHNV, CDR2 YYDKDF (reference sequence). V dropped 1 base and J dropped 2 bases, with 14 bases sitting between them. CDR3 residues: CATSRVLTGLNYGYTF. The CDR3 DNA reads TGTGCCACCAGCAGAGTACTAACAGGGTTGAACTATGGCTACACCTTC.

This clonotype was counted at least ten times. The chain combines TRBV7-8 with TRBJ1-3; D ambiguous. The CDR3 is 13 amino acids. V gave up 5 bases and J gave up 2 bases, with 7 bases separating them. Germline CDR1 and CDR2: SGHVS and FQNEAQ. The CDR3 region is CASSHGTGNTIYF. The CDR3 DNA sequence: TGTGCCAGCAGCCATGGGACTGGAAACACCATATATTTT.

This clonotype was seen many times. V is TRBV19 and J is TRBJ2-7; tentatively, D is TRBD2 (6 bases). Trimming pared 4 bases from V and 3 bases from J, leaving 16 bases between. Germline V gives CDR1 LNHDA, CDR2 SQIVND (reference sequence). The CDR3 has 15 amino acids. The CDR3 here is CASSTSAGPYYEQYF. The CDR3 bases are TGTGCCAGTAGTACAAGCGCGGGACCCTACTACGAGCAGTACTTC.

The CDR3 loop is CASDSLNTEAFF. The CDR3 bases are TGTGCCAGTGACAGCTTGAACACTGAAGCTTTCTTT. J is TRBJ1-1 and V is TRBV6-1; tentative D call: TRBD1 (5 bases). The CDR3 totals 12 residues. Germline CDR1 reads MNHNS; CDR2 reads SASEGT. V lost 9 bases to trimming and J lost 0 bases, with 8 bases between them.